The rows below give T cell receptor beta chains drawn from one sample of a study of human T cells and chemical hapten exposure. One entry per CDR3 protein results from TCRdb running MiXCR on the RACE reads. The sample lists more than 70,000 distinct CDR3 sequences; about 9.9% were seen once. Source: whole blood, taken in connection with sensitization to the hapten diphenylcyclopropenone (DPC). Receptor source: a man aged 18 to 29 with alopecia areata. Some clones in this sample may be carry-over from other donors' samples. Each CDR3 is given with its conserved first and last residue. Each record gives: J gene, V gene, clone size, CDR3 protein. Part of the rows lack a size; the others show once, few, many or a class for expanded clones.

TRBJ2-1 | TRBV7-9 | NA | CASSMKRGGLDEQFF
TRBJ2-5 | TRBV2 | many | CASSDIAETQYF
TRBJ1-6 | TRBV2 | few | CASQGPTPLHF
TRBJ2-3 | TRBV7-9 | many | CASSLDRSSTDTQYF
TRBJ1-3 | TRBV29-1 | NA | CSVRTGPIGGNTIYF
TRBJ2-5 | TRBV20-1 | many | CSARFTQETQYF
TRBJ2-5 | TRBV11-2 | few | CASSLERGVQETQYF
TRBJ1-2 | TRBV7-9 | many | CASSPWTDGLNYGYTF
TRBJ1-5 | TRBV28 | NA | CASSPGTVSNQPQHF
TRBJ1-2 | TRBV4-3 | few | CASSQAYPGQARGYTF
TRBJ1-4 | TRBV29-1 | few | CSVQRGDIEKLFF
TRBJ1-2 | TRBV5-1 | NA | CASSSGVGYTF
TRBJ2-3 | TRBV20-1 | NA | CSARPDTQYF
TRBJ2-1 | TRBV11-2 | many | CASSLLPPGHSYNEQFF
TRBJ1-5 | TRBV18 | NA | CASSLEDQPQHF
TRBJ2-7 | TRBV20-1 | NA | CSATSSSYEQYF
TRBJ2-4 | TRBV5-4 | NA | CASSPGQTLAKNIQYF
TRBJ1-2 | TRBV10-3 | NA | CAISDSYGYTF
TRBJ1-6 | TRBV5-6 | NA | CASSLRGFNNSPLHF
TRBJ1-1 | TRBV19 | NA | CASSIDTGTGLKNTEAFF
TRBJ2-3 | TRBV20-1 | many | CSAMGGYTDTQYF
TRBJ1-2 | TRBV7-9 | many | CASSLGDREPYGYTF
TRBJ1-2 | TRBV4-3 | few | CASSPEDRGTYGYTF
TRBJ1-1 | TRBV28 | few | CASSTLLGNTEAFF
TRBJ2-1 | TRBV20-1 | many | CSARNSWNEQFF
TRBJ2-7 | TRBV20-1 | many | CSARDYTVYEQYF
TRBJ2-5 | TRBV3-1 | NA | CASSQRSGGRQETQYF
TRBJ2-5 | TRBV4-1 | many | CASSQVYDYRQETQYF
TRBJ1-3 | TRBV10-3 | few | CAISETGTGNTIYF
TRBJ1-2 | TRBV18 | many | CASSPRTGGYTF
TRBJ2-7 | TRBV4-2 | NA | CASSQSRGSHEQYF
TRBJ1-3 | TRBV4-3 | NA | CASSHHSGATSGNTIYF
TRBJ1-5 | TRBV27 | NA | CASSLRTVNQPQHF
TRBJ1-5 | TRBV6-2/TRBV6-3 | NA | CASSNPGRGSQPQHF
TRBJ2-3 | TRBV11-2 | NA | CASSWLAGGQNTQYF
TRBJ1-1 | TRBV11-2 | NA | CASSKRENTEAFF
TRBJ1-5 | TRBV5-6 | many | CASSFSGREQPQHF
TRBJ1-1 | TRBV19 | NA | CASSRKTGGLSEAFF
TRBJ2-3 | TRBV20-1 | NA | CSARDPWAVVTDTQYF
TRBJ1-2 | TRBV5-6 | few | CASSPKASSLYGYTF
TRBJ1-6 | TRBV6-2/TRBV6-3 | NA | CASSSPGPPVHF
TRBJ2-7 | TRBV27 | many | CASSSPQGREQYF